This note documents a single T cell receptor (beta chain) sequence. This entry is derived from a study of T-cell reconstitution after alpha-beta-depleted transplantation in children. The V segment lost 1 base and the J segment 11 bases; nucleotides outside the gene matches: 6. The CDR3 covers 14 residues. The V gene's germline CDR1 is SGHRS and CDR2 YFSETQ. As it was prepared, the TCRbeta library received unique molecular identifiers. One entry per CDR3 protein, called by TCRdb with MiXCR from the PCR reads. The table includes 400,000 to 500,000 distinct CDR3 sequences, roughly 11% detected once. Sequenced material: PBMCs from the stem cell graft donor, taken from the stem cell graft. This receptor was identified in a human donor who donated a stem cell graft to a child with acute myeloid leukemia. The V call is TRBV5-1, the J call TRBJ2-6, with 7 bases fitting TRBD1. Here the CDR3 DNA reads TGCGCCAGCAGCTTGTCCGGACAGGTCCACGTCCTGACTTTC. Amino acid sequence: CASSLSGQVHVLTF. Full variable domain (remainder filled in from reference TRBV5-1 and TRBJ2-6): KAGVTQTPRYLIKTRGQQVTLSCSPISGHRSVSWYQQTPGQGLQFLFEYFSETQRNKGNFPGRFSGRQFSNSRSEMNVSTLELGDSALYLCASSLSGQVHVLTFGAGSRLTVL.